The clone carrying this T cell receptor beta chain was detected a few times. Its matching antigen is unknown. These data originate in a study of early T cells in non-severe SARS-CoV-2 infection. Study observations and caveats: Matching against VDJdb likely underestimated virus-specific expansions, favoring anti-spike CD8.

This CDR3 is 15 amino acids long. Trimming took off 5 bases at V and 3 bases at J, with 17 bases between the two ends. TCRdb itself ran the 5' RACE reads through MiXCR, one entry per CDR3 protein. This repertoire shows about 71,000 distinct CDR3 sequences, about 14% found once; its top ten account for around 3.6%. The TCR was taken from an adult who was a healthcare worker with PCR-confirmed SARS-CoV-2 infection or an uninfected control (not recorded which). V gene TRBV12-3 or TRBV12-4 combines with J gene TRBJ2-7, with no clear D. This specimen was whole blood, taken at baseline. The CDR3 DNA is TGTGCCAGCAGTCCCACGTCGCGAGTGGTCTACGAGCAGTACTTC. This gives the protein CASSPTSRVVYEQYF.